Detailed here is one TCR beta chain. No antigen is known for it. Stability of Graves' hyperthyroidism was defined as absent ophthalmopathy progression within 18 months. Diagnoses used clinical symptoms, serum thyroxine and TRAb, thyroid ultrasound and orbital computed tomography. It was approximately 9.4 ml of fresh peripheral blood that supplied the PBMCs. The data are from a study of T cells in Graves' hyperthyroidism and ophthalmopathy. RNA transcripts yielded amplified TCR beta CDR3 regions. Using the HTBI primer set, a first-round RT-PCR was run on the TCR CDR3. TCRdb ran MiXCR on the multiplex PCR reads and lists one entry per CDR3 protein. The data show under 650,000 distinct CDR3 sequences, about a sixth seen once. The V and J ends lost 5 bases and 0 bases respectively, with 14 bases between them. The CDR3 has 16 residues. Germline V gives CDR1 SGHTA, CDR2 FQGNSA. Study conclusions and caveats: Most thyroid clonotypes expanded above 0.001 appeared in blood too.

The sequence derives from a woman aged 25 to 39 with Graves' hyperthyroidism. The chain carries TRBV7-2 and TRBJ2-1; D is ambiguous. Sample: blood. The CDR3 sequence is CASSTEPLSSYNEQFF. The CDR3 DNA is TGTGCCAGCAGCACCGAACCCCTGAGCTCCTACAATGAGCAGTTCTTC.